The 30 T cell receptor beta chains below come from one sample, sequenced in a study of CD4 T cells in relation to SARS-CoV-2 and coronaviruses. Unexposed donor CD4+ T cells date from about 2011-2018, before the COVID-19 pandemic. The cells were cultured for under twelve days before CD4+ T cells were isolated. Their antigens remain unidentified. The table came from immunoSEQ multiplex PCR; TCRdb's copy has only in-frame clones and leaves some out. The sample records more than 20,000 clones, around 67% being singletons. Sample: CD4+ T cells from PBMCs, cultured in vitro. These receptors originate from a human donor in good health.

The rearrangement links TRBV19 to TRBJ1-5; D not resolved. Germline CDR1 LNHDA, CDR2 SQIVND (reference sequence). V dropped 3 bases and J dropped 8 bases, with 11 bases sitting between them. The CDR3 is 13 residues long. CDR3: CASSILSMEPQHF. In DNA form, the CDR3 reads TGTGCCAGTAGTATCCTTTCTATGGAGCCCCAGCATTTT.

This chain connects TRBV15 to TRBJ2-1; 10 nucleotides match TRBD2. Germline V gene lookup returns CDR1 LNHNV and CDR2 YYDKDF (reference sequence). The CDR3 is made up of 15 amino acids. Trimming at V came to 5 bases and at J to 4 bases, leaving 5 bases not matched to a gene. The CDR3 here is CATSFGLAAYNEQFF. The CDR3 bases are TGTGCCACCAGCTTTGGACTAGCGGCTTACAATGAGCAGTTCTTC.

This clone is medium-sized within its sample. The rearrangement joins TRBV5-6 to TRBJ1-3; a weak D match, TRBD1 (5 bases). CDR1 is SGHDT and CDR2 is YYEEEE in the germline V gene. The CDR3 is 14 amino acids. Trimming removed 3 bases from V and 0 bases from J, with 7 bases in between. The CDR3, as DNA: TGTGCCAGCAGCTGGGGGAGCTCTGGAAACACCATATATTTT. Protein sequence: CASSWGSSGNTIYF.

This clone was seen a handful of times. This sequence joins TRBV5-4 and TRBJ2-7, with D perhaps TRBD2 (5 bases). V lost 4 bases, J lost 4 bases, and 9 bases lay in between. The germline gives CDR1 SGHNT, CDR2 YYREEE (reference sequence). The CDR3 sequence is 12 residues long. The CDR3 here is CASSREGYEQYF. DNA for the CDR3: TGTGCCAGCAGCCGGGAAGGTTACGAGCAGTACTTC.

The rearrangement uses TRBV2 and TRBJ2-3; possibly TRBD1 or TRBD2 for D (5 bases each). Germline V gene sequence: CDR1 SNHLY, CDR2 FYNNEI. Between the trimmed V and J ends, which lost 7 bases and 3 bases, there was a span of 8 bases. This CDR3 is built from 12 residues. The CDR3 is CASKEGTDTQYF. In DNA, the CDR3 is TGTGCCAGCAAAGAGGGGACAGATACGCAGTATTTT.

This clone appeared a few times. The V call is TRBV27, the J call TRBJ2-1, with TRBD2 matching 14 bases. The CDR3 has 16 residues. V trimming: 2 bases; J trimming: 8 bases; junction bases outside the gene matches: 5. Per germline, CDR1 MNHEY and CDR2 SMNVEV (reference sequence). The CDR3 nucleotides are TGTGCCAGCAGTTTACGACTAGCGGGGGGGGGTGATGAGCAGTTCTTC. Translating gives CASSLRLAGGGDEQFF.

The genes are TRBV6-4 and TRBJ2-7; 7 bases map to TRBD1. This CDR3 comprises 13 residues. Germline V CDR1 and CDR2: MRHNA, SNTAGT. V gave up 4 bases and J gave up 7 bases; unmatched junction bases: 7. CDR3 residues: CASSVRQGLEQYF. DNA of the CDR3: TGTGCCAGCAGTGTCAGACAGGGTTTGGAGCAGTACTTC.

The chain uses TRBV25-1 and TRBJ1-5; D is unclear. V was shortened by 3 bases and J by 0 bases, with 12 bases between the two germline ends. CDR3 size: 16 residues. Germline assignment: CDR1 MGHDK and CDR2 SYGVNS. CDR3 protein: CASSEGWTHSNQPQHF. DNA of the CDR3: TGTGCCAGCAGTGAGGGCTGGACCCATAGCAATCAGCCCCAGCATTTT.

A few counts support this clone. V usage is TRBV6-5 and J usage is TRBJ2-7; tentatively, D is TRBD1 (6 bases). The ends were cut back, 5 bases at V and 3 bases at J, with 17 bases in the middle. Germline assignment: CDR1 MNHEY and CDR2 SVGAGI. The CDR3 contains 15 residues. CDR3: CASSPGWGRSYEQYF. The DNA for the CDR3 is TGTGCCAGCAGTCCCGGCTGGGGGCGCAGCTACGAGCAGTACTTC.

V is TRBV7-8 and J is TRBJ2-1, with a weak D call TRBD2 (6 bases). The germline V gene has CDR1 SGHVS and CDR2 FQNEAQ. Trimming took 3 bases from V and 3 from J, leaving 18 bases between them. This CDR3 spans 17 amino acids. The CDR3 protein is CASSLGWRGAGYNEQFF. The CDR3 region has the DNA TGTGCCAGCAGCTTGGGGTGGCGGGGAGCGGGCTACAATGAGCAGTTCTTC.

This clone was picked up a small number of times. This chain uses TRBV19 with TRBJ2-3, with 8 bases lining up with TRBD1. Looked up from germline, CDR1 is LNHDA and CDR2 is SQIVND (reference sequence). J lost 1 base, V lost 6 bases, and 0 bases had no gene match. The CDR3 runs to 13 residues. In nucleotides, the CDR3 is TGTGCCAGTAGGACAGGGGGCACAGATACGCAGTATTTT. Protein product: CASRTGGTDTQYF.

This CDR3 reads CASSSPGGYTF. CDR3 in DNA: TGTGCCAGCAGTTCGCCCGGAGGCTACACCTTC. The chain combines TRBV6-5 with TRBJ1-2; no definite D call. The V and J ends lost 4 bases and 8 bases respectively, with 8 bases between them. Germline-derived CDR1 and CDR2 are MNHEY and SVGAGI. The CDR3 is made up of 11 amino acids.

V is TRBV5-6 and J is TRBJ2-1, with a weak D call TRBD1 (5 bases). V lost 0 bases and J lost 6, with 22 bases in between. The CDR3 contains 18 residues. Germline V CDR1 and CDR2: SGHDT, YYEEEE. The CDR3 region is CASSLALLSLGHSNEQFF. CDR3 sequence (DNA): TGTGCCAGCAGCTTGGCGTTACTTTCTCTTGGACACAGCAATGAGCAGTTCTTC.

The genes are TRBV7-2 and TRBJ2-7, with 9 bases that match TRBD2. V lost 1 base, J lost 2 bases, and 3 bases stayed unmatched. The CDR3 runs to 15 residues. Looked up from germline, CDR1 is SGHTA and CDR2 is FQGNSA. The CDR3 DNA follows: TGTGCCAGCAGCTTAGAGGCGGGAGGGCCCTACGAGCAGTACTTC. Protein product: CASSLEAGGPYEQYF.

This chain links TRBV19 with TRBJ2-1; unclear D gene. V lost 3 bases and J 6 bases, leaving 9 bases between the germline ends. CDR1 and CDR2 (germline): LNHDA, SQIVND (reference sequence). The CDR3 loop spans 13 amino acids. CDR3 region: CASSIVRGNEQFF. In DNA form, the CDR3 reads TGTGCCAGTAGTATTGTCCGAGGCAATGAGCAGTTCTTC.

V gene TRBV5-1 combines with J gene TRBJ2-5, with TRBD1 matching 9 bases. Germline V gene data show CDR1 as SGHRS and CDR2 as YFSETQ. V shed 6 bases and J 5 bases; nucleotides not matched to a gene: 5. The CDR3 is 13 residues long. The chain's CDR3 is CASTRTGVETQYF. The CDR3 region has the DNA TGCGCCAGCACCCGGACAGGGGTGGAGACCCAGTACTTC.

The rearrangement joins TRBV30 to TRBJ1-5, with D unresolved. The V end lost 2 bases, the J end lost 1 base, and 6 bases lay between the germline ends. The CDR3 runs 13 residues. CDR1 is GTSNPN and CDR2 is SVGIG in the germline V gene (reference sequence). The chain's CDR3 is CAWSMASNQPQHF. The CDR3 DNA reads TGTGCCTGGAGTATGGCGAGCAATCAGCCCCAGCATTTT.

This chain joins TRBV5-8 and TRBJ2-2, with D possibly being TRBD1 or TRBD2 (5 bases each). V dropped 7 bases and J dropped 3 bases, with 22 bases sitting between them. Germline V lookup: CDR1 SGHTS, CDR2 YDEGEE. There are 17 residues in the CDR3. In DNA, the CDR3 is TGTGCCAGCCGCCCCATCGCGCAGGGAGAGGACACCGGGGAGCTGTTTTTT. Its translation: CASRPIAQGEDTGELFF.

The rearrangement links TRBV18 to TRBJ2-7; 7 bases agree with TRBD1. The CDR3 is made up of 16 amino acids. Germline lookup yields CDR1 KGHSH and CDR2 LQKENI. V trimming: 5 bases; J trimming: 3 bases; junction bases outside the gene matches: 13. This CDR3 is CASSSSTLNRGYEQYF. In nucleotides, the CDR3 is TGTGCCAGCTCATCATCTACTTTAAACAGGGGCTACGAGCAGTACTTC.

The rearrangement uses TRBV7-3 and TRBJ2-1; TRBD2 agrees at 12 bases. The CDR3 totals 16 residues. V gave up 4 bases and J gave up 2 bases; unmatched junction bases: 3. Germline V CDR1 and CDR2: SGHTA, FQGTGA. CDR3 sequence reads: CASSSRLAGAYNEQFF. The CDR3 coding sequence is TGTGCCAGCAGCTCCCGACTAGCGGGAGCCTACAATGAGCAGTTCTTC.

V is TRBV3-1 (or the pseudogene TRBV3-2) and J is TRBJ2-7; D not certain. Germline assignment: CDR1 LGHDT and CDR2 YNNKEL (reference sequence). V shed 4 bases and J shed 2 bases, with 15 bases lying between them. This CDR3 region has 15 residues. CDR3 sequence reads: CASSPPGGFTYEQYF. For the CDR3, the DNA is TGTGCCAGCAGCCCCCCCGGCGGTTTCACCTACGAGCAGTACTTC.

The rearrangement joins TRBV24-1 to TRBJ2-3; 8 bases align to TRBD1. With 4 bases clipped from V and 4 bases from J, the junction kept 6 bases outside the gene matches. Germline lookup yields CDR1 KGHDR and CDR2 SFDVKD. The CDR3 covers 15 residues. The CDR3 reads CATSDVAGGADTQYF. For the CDR3, the DNA is TGTGCCACCAGTGACGTTGCAGGGGGCGCAGATACGCAGTATTTT.

This clone was picked up one time. V gene TRBV7-6 combines with J gene TRBJ2-7; 8 bases match TRBD1. The V and J ends lost 5 bases and 3 bases, in that order; junction bases with no gene match: 9. Germline-derived CDR1 and CDR2 are SGHVS and FNYEAQ. The CDR3 totals 15 residues. The DNA of the CDR3 is TGTGCCAGCAGCCTGGACCGGGACAGGTTCTACGAGCAGTACTTC. Protein: CASSLDRDRFYEQYF.

This chain links TRBV7-3 with TRBJ2-5; 8 bases map to TRBD1. The CDR3 is 14 amino acids. CDR1 SGHTA and CDR2 FQGTGA come from the germline V gene. J was trimmed by 2 bases and V by 3 bases; bases with no gene match: 2. The CDR3 spells CASSLTGVQETQYF. CDR3 nucleotide sequence: TGTGCCAGCAGCTTGACAGGGGTACAAGAGACCCAGTACTTC.

The chain couples TRBV12-3 or TRBV12-4 to TRBJ1-6; a weak D match, TRBD1 (6 bases). This CDR3 comprises 13 residues. Trimming stripped 3 bases from V and 7 bases from J, with 7 bases between. The CDR3 is CASSLGTNSPLHF. Here the CDR3 DNA reads TGTGCCAGCAGTTTGGGGACAAATTCACCCCTCCACTTT.

The chain carries TRBV27 and TRBJ1-5, with TRBD1 as a possible D gene (6 bases). The germline CDR1 and CDR2 sequences are MNHEY and SMNVEV (reference sequence). V dropped 11 bases and J dropped 1 base, with 9 bases sitting between them. This CDR3 is 12 amino acids long. In DNA, the CDR3 is TGTGCCGTCGGGGGCAGCAATCAGCCCCAGCATTTT. Translating gives CAVGGSNQPQHF.

This clone was counted once. The chain joins TRBV7-2 to TRBJ1-2; D uncertain. V was cut by 3 bases and J by 4 bases, with 15 bases left in between. The CDR3 covers 15 residues. From germline, CDR1 is SGHTA and CDR2 FQGNSA. The CDR3, as DNA: TGTGCCAGCAGCTTTGGTCTTTGGGGAAGCTATGGCTACACCTTC. It is translated as CASSFGLWGSYGYTF.

This clone was counted between two and nine times. The chain has TRBV5-1 and TRBJ2-7; tentative D call: TRBD1 (7 bases). Germline CDR1 SGHRS, CDR2 YFSETQ. The CDR3 is 15 residues long. V was clipped by 4 bases and J by 5 bases, with 19 bases between them. CDR3: CASSPATGEVHEQYF. The CDR3 DNA sequence: TGCGCCAGCAGCCCAGCCACAGGGGAGGTCCACGAGCAGTACTTC.

This rearrangement joins TRBV6-6 to TRBJ1-5; 10 bases map to TRBD1. The germline gives CDR1 MNHNY, CDR2 SVGAGI (reference sequence). Trimming removed 5 bases from V and 13 bases from J; junction bases left unmatched: 11. The CDR3 is made up of 14 amino acids. The CDR3 protein is CASSQRDRGASQHF. The CDR3 DNA sequence: TGTGCCAGCAGTCAACGGGACAGGGGCGCATCTCAGCATTTT.

A single count supports this clone. The J gene is TRBJ2-5, the V gene TRBV29-1; D is unresolved. With 7 bases removed from V and 5 bases from J, the gap between germline ends came to 20 bases. The CDR3 is made up of 14 amino acids. Germline V gene sequence: CDR1 SQVTM, CDR2 ANQGSEA. As DNA, the CDR3 is TGCAGCGCCCGCCTGACATCTACCTTTGAGACCCAGTACTTC. Encoded protein: CSARLTSTFETQYF.